These 7 T cell receptor beta chains share one sample of origin, sequenced in a study of radiotherapy plus CTLA-4 blockade in lung cancer. Sequencing used immunoSEQ multiplex PCR; TCRdb keeps in-frame clones, though not all of them. The sample has over 85,000 clones, approximately 72% seen once. The material was peripheral blood, obtained from a patient treated with radiotherapy plus ipilimumab. The origin of the receptors is a human donor with non-small cell lung cancer who had a partial response to radiotherapy plus ipilimumab. Some clones in this sample may be carry-over from other donors' samples.

V and J are TRBV5-1 and TRBJ1-2; TRBD1 matches 10 bases. Germline values: CDR1 SGHRS, CDR2 YFSETQ. Trimming took 4 bases from V and 0 from J; bases not matched to a gene: 12. The CDR3 is 18 amino acids. The CDR3 protein is CASSPGRTGGNANYGYTF. The CDR3 DNA reads TGCGCCAGCAGCCCCGGCCGGACAGGGGGAAACGCTAACTATGGCTACACCTTC.

The chain has TRBV28 and TRBJ2-7; D is uncertain. Trimming pared 5 bases from V and 1 base from J, leaving 18 bases between. Germline values: CDR1 MDHEN, CDR2 SYDVKM. CDR3 size: 16 residues. CDR3 sequence (DNA): TGTGCCAGCAGTATCCACCCGGGTCCCGTATCCTACGAGCAGTACTTC. Translating gives CASSIHPGPVSYEQYF. Drawing the rest from reference TRBV28 and TRBJ2-7, the complete variable domain is DVKVTQSSRYLVKRTGEKVFLECVQDMDHENMFWYRQDPGLGLRLIYFSYDVKMKEKGDIPEGYSVSREKKERFSLILESASTNQTSMYLCASSIHPGPVSYEQYFGPGTRLTVT.

The chain combines TRBV6-6 with TRBJ2-7, with TRBD1 as a possible D gene (5 bases). Germline assignment: CDR1 MNHNY and CDR2 SVGAGI (reference sequence). Between the trimmed V and J ends, which lost 6 bases and 6 bases, there was a span of 18 bases. The CDR3 is 14 amino acids. The CDR3: CASSSRQGILEQYF. CDR3 sequence (DNA): TGTGCCAGCAGCTCCCGGCAGGGAATACTCGAGCAGTACTTC.

The chain has TRBV7-3 and TRBJ2-5; a possible D gene is TRBD2 (6 bases). V shed 3 bases and J shed 4 bases, with 9 bases lying between them. CDR1 and CDR2 from the germline V gene are SGHTA and FQGTGA. The CDR3 runs to 13 residues. CDR3 loop: CASSFGSGETQYF. In nucleotides, the CDR3 is TGTGCCAGCAGCTTCGGGAGCGGAGAGACCCAGTACTTC.

This chain connects TRBV9 to TRBJ2-5; the match to TRBD1 covers 9 bases. The DNA end lines up better with TRBJ2-7; the J call may be wrong. There are 15 residues in the CDR3. The germline V gene encodes CDR1 SGDLS and CDR2 YYNGEE. The CDR3 sequence: CASSVGGDRVYEQYF. The CDR3, as DNA: TGTGCCAGCAGCGTAGGAGGGGACAGGGTCTACGAGCAGTACTTC.

The V call is TRBV6-5, the J call TRBJ1-2, with D uncertain. Deletions cut 0 bases from V and 8 bases from J, with 13 bases between. This CDR3 is 14 amino acids long. Germline CDR1 reads MNHEY; CDR2 reads SVGAGI. As DNA, the CDR3 is TGTGCCAGCAGTTACTCGTCCTCCCTTTTGGGCTACACCTTC. Amino acid sequence: CASSYSSSLLGYTF.

The chain uses TRBV10-3 and TRBJ2-1; 12 nucleotides line up with TRBD2. The trim removed 11 bases at V and 4 bases at J, leaving 9 bases unmatched. This CDR3 region has 15 residues. CDR1 and CDR2 from the germline V gene are ENHRY and SYGVKD. The CDR3 DNA sequence: TGTGCCCTGGGACCCGGGACTAGCGGGTACAATGAGCAGTTCTTC. This codes for CALGPGTSGYNEQFF.